A selection of T cell receptor beta chains follows, all from one sample in a study of cytomegalovirus exposure and HLA in healthy donors. Measured with immunoSEQ multiplex PCR; TCRdb has only the in-frame clones, and not every one. Here the sample spans approximately 120,000 clones, 65% to 75% being singletons. The sequenced sample was PBMCs. Every receptor here comes from a man aged 40-49 years in good health and CMV-seropositive. The CDR3 runs from the conserved cysteine through the conserved F or W. D genes are given only for firm matches. Not all rows give a size; the values are once, few, many and, for expanded clones, a class.

clone_size: NA
v_call: TRBV18
d_call: TRBD2
j_call: TRBJ2-7
cdr3_nt: TGTGCCAGCTCACCATCACCGACTAGCGGGAGCTACGAGCAGTACTTC
cdr3_aa: CASSPSPTSGSYEQYF

clone_size: NA
v_call: TRBV5-8
d_call: TRBD2
j_call: TRBJ2-2
cdr3_nt: TGTGCCAGCAGCCGGACTAGCGCCACCGGGGAGCTGTTTTTT
cdr3_aa: CASSRTSATGELFF

clone_size: once
v_call: TRBV28
d_call: TRBD1
j_call: TRBJ2-5
cdr3_nt: TGTGCCAGCAGACCAGGGGGCCGGGAGACCCAGTACTTC
cdr3_aa: CASRPGGRETQYF

clone_size: NA
v_call: TRBV30
d_call: NA
j_call: TRBJ2-3
cdr3_nt: TGTGCCTGGAGCGCAGGCGGGATAGATACGCAGTATTTT
cdr3_aa: CAWSAGGIDTQYF

clone_size: NA
v_call: TRBV2
d_call: NA
j_call: TRBJ1-2
cdr3_nt: TGTGCCAGCAGCGGGGAGAACTATGGCTACACCTTC
cdr3_aa: CASSGENYGYTF

clone_size: once
v_call: TRBV5-6
d_call: TRBD2
j_call: TRBJ2-5
cdr3_nt: TGTGCCAGCAGCACGGGACTACAAGAGACCCAGTACTTC
cdr3_aa: CASSTGLQETQYF

clone_size: NA
v_call: TRBV27
d_call: NA
j_call: TRBJ1-1
cdr3_nt: TGTGCCAGCAGCAGGGTATCGAACACTGAAGCTTTCTTT
cdr3_aa: CASSRVSNTEAFF

clone_size: NA
v_call: TRBV15
d_call: NA
j_call: TRBJ1-1
cdr3_nt: TGTGCCACCAGATCCCAGGGGCGGCCTGAAGCTTTCTTT
cdr3_aa: CATRSQGRPEAFF

clone_size: NA
v_call: TRBV27
d_call: NA
j_call: TRBJ1-3
cdr3_nt: TGTGCCAGCAGTTTCCGGGGAGGTGTAGCTGGAAACACCATATATTTT
cdr3_aa: CASSFRGGVAGNTIYF

clone_size: NA
v_call: TRBV9
d_call: TRBD2
j_call: TRBJ2-1
cdr3_nt: TGTGCCAGCAGCGAGGGAGGGTTTCTTGACAATGAGCAGTTCTTC
cdr3_aa: CASSEGGFLDNEQFF

clone_size: few
v_call: TRBV7-5
d_call: NA
j_call: TRBJ2-4
cdr3_nt: TGTGCCAGAAGCTTAGCGAGTGGGGCCCAAAACATTCAGTACTTC
cdr3_aa: CARSLASGAQNIQYF

clone_size: NA
v_call: TRBV5-4
d_call: NA
j_call: TRBJ2-7
cdr3_nt: TGTGCCAGCAGCTTGGATGTCCTCGCCTACGAGCAGTACTTC
cdr3_aa: CASSLDVLAYEQYF

clone_size: NA
v_call: TRBV28
d_call: NA
j_call: TRBJ2-3
cdr3_nt: TGTGCCAGCAGTTTTTCGAGGAGCAGCACAGATACGCAGTATTTT
cdr3_aa: CASSFSRSSTDTQYF

clone_size: NA
v_call: TRBV6-5
d_call: NA
j_call: TRBJ2-1
cdr3_nt: TGTGCCAGCGGAACAGGGACCCATGAGCAGTTCTTC
cdr3_aa: CASGTGTHEQFF

clone_size: NA
v_call: TRBV11-2
d_call: NA
j_call: TRBJ2-5
cdr3_nt: TGTGCCAGCAGCTTACGGGGTACCCTGGAGACCCAGTACTTC
cdr3_aa: CASSLRGTLETQYF

clone_size: once
v_call: TRBV19
d_call: NA
j_call: TRBJ1-2
cdr3_nt: TGTGCCACTAACAGGGAGAGCGGCTTC
cdr3_aa: CATNRESGF

clone_size: NA
v_call: TRBV6-1
d_call: NA
j_call: TRBJ2-7
cdr3_nt: TGTGCCAGCAGTACAGCCGCTTCCTACGAGCAGTACTTC
cdr3_aa: CASSTAASYEQYF

clone_size: few
v_call: TRBV4-3
d_call: NA
j_call: TRBJ2-2
cdr3_nt: TGCGCCAGCAGCCAAGATCGGGCAGGGGCCGGGGAGCTGTTTTTT
cdr3_aa: CASSQDRAGAGELFF

clone_size: NA
v_call: TRBV19
d_call: TRBD2
j_call: TRBJ2-7
cdr3_nt: TGTGCCAGTAGTATTCAGGGAGGGTCCTACGAGCAGTACTTC
cdr3_aa: CASSIQGGSYEQYF

clone_size: NA
v_call: TRBV27
d_call: NA
j_call: TRBJ2-7
cdr3_nt: TGTGCCAGCAGTTTAAAAATTCAGTACTACGAGCAGTACTTC
cdr3_aa: CASSLKIQYYEQYF

clone_size: NA
v_call: TRBV6-1
d_call: NA
j_call: TRBJ2-2
cdr3_nt: TGTGCCAGCAGTGATAGGGGAAAGGCGGCCGGGGAGCTGTTTTTT
cdr3_aa: CASSDRGKAAGELFF

clone_size: NA
v_call: TRBV6-1
d_call: NA
j_call: TRBJ2-2
cdr3_nt: TGTGCGGCGATGCGGGGAGCGGGGAACACCGGGGAGCTGTTTTTT
cdr3_aa: CAAMRGAGNTGELFF

clone_size: NA
v_call: TRBV6-6
d_call: NA
j_call: TRBJ2-3
cdr3_nt: TGTGCCAGCAGCGCTACAGGCGGTGGAACGCAGTATTTT
cdr3_aa: CASSATGGGTQYF

clone_size: NA
v_call: TRBV11-1
d_call: NA
j_call: TRBJ2-5
cdr3_nt: TGTGCCAGCAGCTCCCCACAGGGCCCAGAGACCCAGTACTTC
cdr3_aa: CASSSPQGPETQYF

clone_size: NA
v_call: TRBV10-3
d_call: TRBD1
j_call: TRBJ1-4
cdr3_nt: TGTGCCATTGGGACAGGGGGAATTCTGGGGGAAAAACTGTTTTTT
cdr3_aa: CAIGTGGILGEKLFF

clone_size: NA
v_call: TRBV11-2
d_call: TRBD1
j_call: TRBJ1-6
cdr3_nt: TGTGCCAGCACCCTCGGAGGAGCAGGGGGTCCGGCGACACCCCTCCACTTT
cdr3_aa: CASTLGGAGGPATPLHF

clone_size: few
v_call: TRBV13
d_call: TRBD2
j_call: TRBJ2-3
cdr3_nt: TGTGCCAGCAGCTTGGCGGGAGCAGGAACAGATACGCAGTATTTT
cdr3_aa: CASSLAGAGTDTQYF

clone_size: NA
v_call: TRBV14
d_call: NA
j_call: TRBJ2-3
cdr3_nt: TGTGCCAGCAGCCAAATATCTAGTGTGGGTACGCAGTATTTT
cdr3_aa: CASSQISSVGTQYF

clone_size: NA
v_call: TRBV6-4
d_call: NA
j_call: TRBJ1-1
cdr3_nt: TGTGCCAGCAGTGAGCGGATAGGAGGAGGGACTGAAGCTTTCTTT
cdr3_aa: CASSERIGGGTEAFF

clone_size: NA
v_call: TRBV11-2
d_call: TRBD1
j_call: TRBJ2-5
cdr3_nt: TGTGCCAGCAGCCTGGGACAGGGGGCGGAGACCCAGTACTTC
cdr3_aa: CASSLGQGAETQYF

clone_size: once
v_call: TRBV11-3
d_call: NA
j_call: TRBJ2-7
cdr3_nt: TGTGCCAGCAGCCAAGGGACTTCGGCGCGCGAGCAGTACTTC
cdr3_aa: CASSQGTSAREQYF

clone_size: NA
v_call: TRBV19
d_call: TRBD1
j_call: TRBJ2-5
cdr3_nt: TGTGCCAGTAATAGGGGGCGCCAAGAGACCCAGTACTTC
cdr3_aa: CASNRGRQETQYF

clone_size: NA
v_call: TRBV4-3
d_call: NA
j_call: TRBJ2-7
cdr3_nt: TGCGCCAGCAGCCAAGAGAGGTTGAGGTACGAGCAGTACTTC
cdr3_aa: CASSQERLRYEQYF

clone_size: NA
v_call: TRBV7-8
d_call: TRBD1
j_call: TRBJ1-5
cdr3_nt: TGTGCCAGCAGCTTGGACCCGACAGGGAGCAATCAGCCCCAGCATTTT
cdr3_aa: CASSLDPTGSNQPQHF

clone_size: NA
v_call: TRBV19
d_call: TRBD2
j_call: TRBJ2-5
cdr3_nt: TGTGCCACCGGACTAGCGGGAGGGACCCAGTACTTC
cdr3_aa: CATGLAGGTQYF

clone_size: few
v_call: TRBV6-5
d_call: NA
j_call: TRBJ2-3
cdr3_nt: TGTGCCAGCAGTTACTCCTATGCTTCCACAGATACGCAGTATTTT
cdr3_aa: CASSYSYASTDTQYF

clone_size: NA
v_call: TRBV5-1
d_call: NA
j_call: TRBJ2-3
cdr3_nt: TGCGCCAGCAGCTTGGGGGAGATCACAGATACGCAGTATTTT
cdr3_aa: CASSLGEITDTQYF

clone_size: NA
v_call: TRBV10-3
d_call: NA
j_call: TRBJ1-1
cdr3_nt: TGTGCCATCAGTGAGTCGGATCAACCGGGCACTGAAGCTTTCTTT
cdr3_aa: CAISESDQPGTEAFF

clone_size: few
v_call: TRBV29-1
d_call: TRBD1
j_call: TRBJ2-3
cdr3_nt: TGCAGCGTCGCCGGACAGGGTGGCACAGATACGCAGTATTTT
cdr3_aa: CSVAGQGGTDTQYF

clone_size: NA
v_call: TRBV27
d_call: NA
j_call: TRBJ1-6
cdr3_nt: TGTGCCAGCAGTTGGGGTACGGGAAATTCACCCCTCCACTTT
cdr3_aa: CASSWGTGNSPLHF

clone_size: NA
v_call: TRBV15
d_call: TRBD1
j_call: TRBJ2-1
cdr3_nt: TGTGCCCTTGGAGGACAGGATCTTTTGGAGCAGTTCTTC
cdr3_aa: CALGGQDLLEQFF

clone_size: NA
v_call: TRBV7-6
d_call: TRBD2
j_call: TRBJ2-3
cdr3_nt: TGTGCCAGCAGCCGACCAGGGAGGGCGCAGTATTTT
cdr3_aa: CASSRPGRAQYF

clone_size: NA
v_call: TRBV25-1
d_call: NA
j_call: TRBJ1-2
cdr3_nt: TGTGCCAGCAGTGAAGGGCTTCGTAACTATGGCTACACCTTC
cdr3_aa: CASSEGLRNYGYTF

clone_size: NA
v_call: TRBV15
d_call: NA
j_call: TRBJ1-5
cdr3_nt: TGTGCCACCAGCAGAGCATCCGGGCCAGGGAATCAGCCCCAGCATTTT
cdr3_aa: CATSRASGPGNQPQHF

clone_size: NA
v_call: TRBV4-3
d_call: NA
j_call: TRBJ2-1
cdr3_nt: TGCGCCAGCAGCCAAGAACCACGGAGCCAGCATGAGCAGTTCTTC
cdr3_aa: CASSQEPRSQHEQFF

clone_size: NA
v_call: TRBV2
d_call: TRBD2
j_call: TRBJ2-7
cdr3_nt: TGTGCCAGCGGCGGGCCCGGGACTAGTGTCTCCTACGAGCAGTACTTC
cdr3_aa: CASGGPGTSVSYEQYF

clone_size: NA
v_call: TRBV5-4
d_call: NA
j_call: TRBJ1-2
cdr3_nt: TGTGCCAGCAGGACAGGAGACTATGGCTACACCTTC
cdr3_aa: CASRTGDYGYTF

clone_size: few
v_call: TRBV5-6
d_call: TRBD1
j_call: TRBJ2-1
cdr3_nt: TGTGCCAGCAGGGCCGGGACAGGGGGCAATGAGCAGTTCTTC
cdr3_aa: CASRAGTGGNEQFF

clone_size: few
v_call: TRBV28
d_call: TRBD1
j_call: TRBJ2-7
cdr3_nt: TGTGCCAGCAGTTGGGATACAGGGGACTACGAGCAGTACTTC
cdr3_aa: CASSWDTGDYEQYF